This T cell receptor beta chain is drawn from a study of naive and memory T cell subsets. Study-level points and caveats: Potentially, T cell activation and differentiation skew this RNA-based measurement.

This clonotype was seen ten or more times. Its antigen remains unidentified. The CDR3 loop spans 15 amino acids. Trimming removed 6 bases from V and 0 bases from J; junction bases left unmatched: 7. Germline CDR1 LNHNV, CDR2 YYDKDF (reference sequence). Amplification of ligated cDNA took four PCR rounds with SP2 and nested alpha and beta constant primers. For blood and skin samples, reverse transcription used TCR alpha and beta constant primers. TCRdb redid the calling of the 5' RACE reads with MiXCR, one entry per CDR3 protein. This table holds 55,000 to 65,000 distinct CDR3 sequences, approximately 8% found once. TCR cDNA received a 3' ligated oligonucleotide that carried a UMI. RNA was extracted from more than 2 ml of whole blood of healthy adults. Cells were not sorted; total RNA input targeted 1 to 1000 ng.

This chain links TRBV15 with TRBJ1-1; 7 bases line up with TRBD1. The receptor was derived from a female donor in good health. The CDR3 protein is CATSSNRGMNTEAFF. Here the CDR3 DNA reads TGTGCCACCAGTTCGAACAGGGGAATGAACACTGAAGCTTTCTTT.